This TCR beta chain was observed in a study of read filtering for tumor transcriptome and immune sequencing. In the study overall: By R-ISS, stages I, II and III held around 8, 15 and 7 patients.

Molecular barcoded adaptors covering alpha/delta and beta/gamma chains were used on 400 to 450 ng RNA. TCRdb reprocessed the reads via MiXCR and lists one record per CDR3 protein. The repertoire has 100,000 to 150,000 distinct CDR3 sequences, under 15% of them found once; the top ten carry approximately 10%. Germline V CDR1 and CDR2: SGHAT, FQDESV (reference sequence). Trimming cost V 2 bases and J 2 bases; bases outside gene matches: 10. This CDR3 contains 17 residues. Whole-study findings and limits: This fraction held mixed bone marrow immune cells after CD138-negative sorting.

Every patient had bone marrow sampled while the disease was active. This clonotype showed up many times. Its antigen is unidentified. Material: a population of CD138-negative cells sorted from bone marrow. This receptor was obtained from a donor aged 40 or over with multiple myeloma. The V call is TRBV11-1, the J call TRBJ2-5, with 8 bases that match TRBD1. Written as DNA, the CDR3 is TGTGCCAGCAGCTTAAGCCCGGACAGGGAAATTCAAGAGACCCAGTACTTC. Its protein product is CASSLSPDREIQETQYF.